This T cell receptor (beta chain) was documented in a study of T-cell memory formation after mild COVID-19 (dated by TCRdb to the early 2020s). At the level of the whole study: Most TCR sequence clusters were specific to one of the two donors. In two donors, T-cell clones that expanded and contracted after mild COVID-19 were followed by sequencing TCRalpha and TCRbeta repertoires longitudinally. Two young, previously healthy adult volunteers made up the cohort, one male and one female. Beyond this particular receptor, the publication reports: Clones contracting from day 15 to 85 had balanced CD4/CD8 phenotypes, while a second wave expanding from day 15 to 37 was biased towards CD4+. Some responding clones were detected in pre-infection memory, which suggested that pre-existing cross-reactive memory T cells had joined the SARS-CoV-2 response. SARS-CoV-2 specificity was not confirmed for the second-wave clones peaking on day 37. The study covered only a couple of mild cases, and larger cohorts including severe cases with pre-infection samples were considered necessary. Contracting CD4+ clones appeared mostly in the CM and EM memory subsets, whereas CD8+ clones were enriched in EMRA.

Instrument on record: Illumina NovaSeq 6000. TCRalpha and TCRbeta cDNA libraries were constructed by 5'RACE with constant-segment primers, with sample barcodes and unique molecular identifiers being introduced. Trizol reagent was used to extract RNA from every sample. Amplification of the libraries took two PCR steps, and the second step added a second sample barcode plus Illumina TruSeq adapters. Sequencing of the libraries was done on an Illumina NovaSeq, producing 2 x 150 bp paired-end reads. Processing in the source paper ran as follows. With migec v1.2.7, reads were demultiplexed and then collapsed into UMI-guided consensus sequences. With mixcr v2.1.11, UMI consensuses were aligned to TRA and TRB V and J templates and assembled into clonotypes. A clonotype was counted as expanded or contracted only when both edgeR and NoisET called the clonotype significant, with the noise models trained on biological replicates. For edgeR calls, a false discovery rate-adjusted p below 0.01 and a log2 fold-change threshold of 1 were applied. As an exploratory analysis of dynamics, max-normalized trajectories of the 1000 most abundant clonotypes were examined by PCA with hierarchical clustering. Each responding clone was given a CD4 or CD8 phenotype based on the CD4+ and CD8+ repertoires, which had been sequenced separately. The public reads were reprocessed in TCRdb via fastp at Q25 and MiXCR, keeping in-frame beta chains. Each entry is one CDR3 protein sequence, shown with its most common DNA and genes. TCRdb, not the authors, supplied the V and J calls. The sample table records about 540,000 distinct CDR3 sequences; around 21% of these occur just once. The ten largest clones capture 9.5% to 15% of the sample.

Ficoll-Paque density gradient centrifugation was the method used to isolate PBMCs. Ten or more counts support this clonotype. Its recognized antigen is unknown. The sample holds no much larger clone one base away, and base qualities are not on file. In the germline V gene, CDR1 corresponds to SGDLS and CDR2 to YYNGEE. The CDR3 has 13 amino acids, counting the end cysteine and phenylalanine. Just CDR3 DNA is preserved here, 39 bases in frame from base 1. Deletion took 0 bases off V and 3 bases off J, with a span of 4 bases between the germline ends. Recombination linked TRBV9 to TRBJ2-1; a confident D gene designation cannot be given. Sequencing input: PBMCs or a T cell subset sorted from them (not recorded which). The sequence came from an adult woman who had mild COVID-19 (a few samples of this study predate the infection). The sample titles of this study are shuffled in the database, so cell type and time point are left out; the donor was told from shared clones. The CDR3 reads as follows: CASSVEDYNEQFF. At the DNA level, the sequence is TGTGCCAGCAGCGTAGAAGACTACAATGAGCAGTTCTTC.